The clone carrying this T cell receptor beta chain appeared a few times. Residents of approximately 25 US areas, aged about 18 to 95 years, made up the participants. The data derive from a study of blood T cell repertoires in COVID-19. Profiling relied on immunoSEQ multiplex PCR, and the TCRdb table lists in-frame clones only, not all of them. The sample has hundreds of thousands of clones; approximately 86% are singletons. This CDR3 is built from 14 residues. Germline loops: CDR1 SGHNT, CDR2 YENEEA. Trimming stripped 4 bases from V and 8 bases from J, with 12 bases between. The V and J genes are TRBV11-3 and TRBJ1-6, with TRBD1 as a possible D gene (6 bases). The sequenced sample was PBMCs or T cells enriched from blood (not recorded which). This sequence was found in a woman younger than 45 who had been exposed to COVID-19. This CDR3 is CASSSERTDSPLHF. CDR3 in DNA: TGTGCCAGCAGCTCAGAACGGACAGATTCACCCCTCCACTTT.